The 26 T cell receptor beta chains below all came from one sample that was sequenced in a study of shared clonotypes between healthy human individuals. The method was immunoSEQ multiplex PCR; TCRdb's version includes in-frame clones alone and lacks a portion of them. The table has about 2.3 million clones, 93% seen once. Sample: naive CD4+ T cells from PBMCs. The subset denotes: CD45RA+ positively selected. The receptor source for this set is a young man in good health. Some clones in this sample may be carry-over from other donors' samples.

The chain is built from TRBV28 and TRBJ2-7; D is unclear. Trimming pared 3 bases from V and 0 bases from J, leaving 15 bases between. The CDR3 runs to 16 residues. Germline-derived CDR1 and CDR2 are MDHEN and SYDVKM. The CDR3 loop is CASSFQPTWSSYEQYF. The CDR3 DNA is TGTGCCAGCAGTTTCCAACCGACTTGGAGCTCCTACGAGCAGTACTTC.

This sequence joins TRBV11-3 and TRBJ2-5, with D possibly matching TRBD2 (5 bases). The CDR3 extends over 13 amino acids. Germline assignment: CDR1 SGHNT and CDR2 YENEEA. The V and J ends lost 6 bases and 5 bases respectively, with 13 bases between them. The CDR3 DNA reads as TGTGCCAGCAGTGAGGGCGAATGGGAGACCCAGTACTTC. This translates into CASSEGEWETQYF. The variable domain in full, completed from reference TRBV11-3 and TRBJ2-5, reads EAGVVQSPRYKIIEKKQPVAFWCNPISGHNTLYWYLQNLGQGPELLIRYENEEAVDDSQLPKDRFSAERLKGVDSTLKIQPAELGDSAVYLCASSEGEWETQYFGPGTRLLVL.

The rearrangement uses TRBV19 and TRBJ2-1; a weak D match, TRBD2 (5 bases). V lost 8 bases, J lost 9 bases, and 14 bases lay in between. CDR3 size: 12 residues. CDR1 and CDR2 from the germline V gene are LNHDA and SQIVND (reference sequence). The CDR3 DNA is TGTGCCAGTGCGGCCCACGGAGGTGAGCAGTTCTTC. Translating gives CASAAHGGEQFF. Drawing the rest from reference TRBV19 and TRBJ2-1, the complete variable domain is DGGITQSPKYLFRKEGQNVTLSCEQNLNHDAMYWYRQDPGQGLRLIYYSQIVNDFQKGDIAEGYSVSREKKESFPLTVTSAQKNPTAFYLCASAAHGGEQFFGPGTRLTVL.

This clone was counted a single time. This sequence joins TRBV9 and TRBJ2-7; a possible D gene is TRBD2 (6 bases). Germline CDR1 and CDR2: SGDLS and YYNGEE. V was cut by 0 bases and J by 3 bases, with 13 bases left in between. This CDR3 has 15 amino acids. DNA for the CDR3: TGTGCCAGCAGCGTAGGTAGTGGAGGGATCTACGAGCAGTACTTC. Protein sequence: CASSVGSGGIYEQYF.

The chain is built from TRBV28 and TRBJ1-1; TRBD1 is a possible D gene (5 bases). V was clipped by 2 bases and J by 5 bases, with 12 bases between them. The CDR3 sequence is 14 residues long. Looked up from germline, CDR1 is MDHEN and CDR2 is SYDVKM. The CDR3 DNA follows: TGTGCCAGCAGTTTAAAGACAGTGCAAACTGAAGCTTTCTTT. It specifies CASSLKTVQTEAFF.

This chain links TRBV7-6 with TRBJ2-2; D not resolved. CDR3 length equals 16 residues. V lost 1 base to trimming and J lost 6 bases, with 15 bases between them. Germline CDR1 SGHVS, CDR2 FNYEAQ. In DNA form, the CDR3 reads TGTGCCAGCAGCTTAGGGCCCGGGTCGGTCGCCGGGGAGCTGTTTTTT. Translation: CASSLGPGSVAGELFF.

This clone was observed a single time. The chain has TRBV5-4 and TRBJ2-1; 11 bases match TRBD2. The CDR3 consists of 17 residues. V lost 0 bases, J lost 3 bases, and 5 bases stayed unmatched. Per germline, CDR1 SGHNT and CDR2 YYREEE (reference sequence). The CDR3 nucleotides read TGTGCCAGCAGCTTGGAGACTAGCGGGATGGTCTACAATGAGCAGTTCTTC. It specifies CASSLETSGMVYNEQFF.

The chain carries TRBV6-1 and TRBJ1-2; D is unresolved. Trimming removed 4 bases from V and 8 bases from J, with 17 bases in between. The germline gives CDR1 MNHNS, CDR2 SASEGT. This CDR3 spans 14 amino acids. The CDR3 here is CASSVNGPRLGYTF. The CDR3 DNA sequence: TGTGCCAGCAGTGTCAACGGGCCGCGGCTAGGCTACACCTTC.

The J gene is TRBJ2-6, the V gene TRBV19, with D unresolved. Germline CDR1 is LNHDA and CDR2 is SQIVND (reference sequence). The CDR3 is made up of 13 amino acids. V lost 10 bases and J lost 4, with 11 bases in between. The CDR3 coding sequence is TGTGCCACCGGTGACCTCGGGGCCAACGTCCTGACTTTC. This translates into CATGDLGANVLTF. Together with reference TRBV19 and TRBJ2-6, the CDR3 gives the full variable domain: DGGITQSPKYLFRKEGQNVTLSCEQNLNHDAMYWYRQDPGQGLRLIYYSQIVNDFQKGDIAEGYSVSREKKESFPLTVTSAQKNPTAFYLCATGDLGANVLTFGAGSRLTVL.

This clone occurred once. The V call is TRBV6-1, the J call TRBJ2-3; no definite D call. Germline lookup yields CDR1 MNHNS and CDR2 SASEGT. The germline V and J ends were trimmed by 6 bases and 2 bases, with 3 bases remaining between them. The CDR3 length is 11 residues. CDR3 residues: CASRATDTQYF. CDR3 coding DNA: TGTGCCAGCAGGGCCACAGATACGCAGTATTTT.

V usage is TRBV11-2 and J usage is TRBJ2-5; D is ambiguous. The germline gives CDR1 SGHAT, CDR2 FQNNGV. The CDR3 is made up of 15 amino acids. V lost 5 bases and J lost 5, with 18 bases in between. The CDR3: CASSGVRQFGETQYF. CDR3 coding DNA: TGTGCCAGCAGCGGTGTTAGACAATTTGGGGAGACCCAGTACTTC. Looking up the rest from reference TRBV11-2 and TRBJ2-5 gives the full variable domain: EAGVAQSPRYKIIEKRQSVAFWCNPISGHATLYWYQQILGQGPKLLIQFQNNGVVDDSQLPKDRFSAERLKGVDSTLKIQPAKLEDSAVYLCASSGVRQFGETQYFGPGTRLLVL.

The gene calls are TRBV6-1 and TRBJ2-7, with D perhaps matching TRBD1 or TRBD2 (5 bases each). The CDR3 has 14 amino acids. V dropped 0 bases and J dropped 4 bases, with 10 bases sitting between them. Germline V gene data show CDR1 as MNHNS and CDR2 as SASEGT. In DNA form, the CDR3 reads TGTGCCAGCAGTGAAGCGGCAGGGACGTACGAGCAGTACTTC. Residues: CASSEAAGTYEQYF.

There are a few counts of this clone. V and J are TRBV30 and TRBJ1-4; the D is unclear. Per the germline V gene, CDR1 is GTSNPN and CDR2 is SVGIG (reference sequence). V was trimmed by 0 bases and J by 8 bases, leaving 16 bases between them. The CDR3 is 15 residues long. CDR3 residues: CAWSVGSGRREKLFF. CDR3 nucleotides: TGTGCCTGGAGTGTGGGCAGTGGACGGCGGGAAAAACTGTTTTTT.

Comments on this clone: At the DNA level, this CDR3 is encoded by other sequences in the same sample as well. The chain is built from TRBV18 and TRBJ1-1; 10 bases agree with TRBD1. The CDR3 is made up of 15 amino acids. Germline CDR1 is KGHSH and CDR2 is LQKENI. V lost 3 bases to trimming and J lost 4 bases; unmatched junction nucleotides: 5. The CDR3 protein is CASSPGQGGTTEAFF. The CDR3 nucleotides read TGTGCCAGCTCACCTGGACAGGGGGGGACCACTGAAGCTTTCTTT.

The V call is TRBV2, the J call TRBJ1-2; 9 bases are shared with TRBD1. The junction had 18 bases not matched to a gene; V was cut back by 3 bases and J by 7 bases. The CDR3 loop spans 18 amino acids. CDR1 is SNHLY, CDR2 FYNNEI, per germline. CDR3 DNA: TGTGCCAGCAGTGAGGGCGGGGCTAAAATCGGGACAGGGCGTGGCTACACCTTC. Protein sequence: CASSEGGAKIGTGRGYTF.

V and J are TRBV2 and TRBJ2-5; 7 bases map to TRBD2. V was clipped by 0 bases and J by 5 bases; unmatched bases: 9. The CDR3 is made up of 16 amino acids. Germline CDR1 reads SNHLY; CDR2 reads FYNNEI. CDR3 coding DNA: TGTGCCAGCAGTGAAGCTCCCAGCGGGATACGTGAGACCCAGTACTTC. Amino acid sequence: CASSEAPSGIRETQYF.

The rearrangement uses TRBV5-1 and TRBJ1-1, with TRBD1 as a possible D gene (6 bases). The CDR3 totals 14 residues. Trimming shortened V by 6 bases and J by 5 bases, and 17 bases separated the two germline ends. Germline CDR1 and CDR2: SGHRS and YFSETQ. The CDR3 sequence: CASNGGARETEAFF. The CDR3 bases are TGCGCCAGCAATGGGGGGGCGCGAGAAACTGAAGCTTTCTTT.

The V and J genes are TRBV4-2 and TRBJ2-1; TRBD2 aligns across 8 bases. Germline assignment: CDR1 LGHNA and CDR2 YNFKEQ. Trimming at V came to 3 bases and at J to 2 bases, leaving 0 bases not matched to a gene. The CDR3 totals 14 residues. The CDR3 DNA follows: TGTGCCAGCAGCCAGGGACTAGCCTACAATGAGCAGTTCTTC. The encoded protein is CASSQGLAYNEQFF.

For the CDR3, the DNA is TGTGCCAGCTCAACACTAGCGGGACGCACAGATACGCAGTATTTT. Translated, it gives CASSTLAGRTDTQYF. The chain carries TRBV18 and TRBJ2-3; TRBD2 matches 10 bases. This CDR3 is built from 15 residues. The germline gives CDR1 KGHSH, CDR2 LQKENI. V was clipped by 5 bases and J by 1 base; unmatched bases: 3.

The gene calls are TRBV7-8 and TRBJ1-2; 8 bases line up with TRBD1. V shed 5 bases and J 8 bases; nucleotides not matched to a gene: 10. CDR1 SGHVS and CDR2 FQNEAQ come from the germline V gene. The CDR3 is 14 residues long. CDR3 in amino acids: CASSPRTGTRGYTF. CDR3 nucleotides: TGTGCCAGCAGCCCAAGGACAGGGACGAGGGGCTACACCTTC.

The CDR3 loop is CASSQGTGYANQPQHF. CDR3 sequence (DNA): TGCGCCAGCAGCCAAGGGACAGGGTACGCAAATCAGCCCCAGCATTTT. This chain uses TRBV4-1 with TRBJ1-5, with 8 bases fitting TRBD1. Trimming removed 1 base from V and 4 bases from J; junction bases left unmatched: 6. CDR3 length equals 16 residues. Germline CDR1 MGHRA, CDR2 YSYEKL.

The V and J genes are TRBV16 and TRBJ2-7; 8 bases are a match to TRBD2. Germline trimming cut 4 bases from V and 1 base from J; bases unmatched to any gene: 6. This CDR3 has 15 amino acids. Germline V CDR1 and CDR2: KGHSY, FQNENV. CDR3: CASSPRLATSYEQYF. The CDR3, as DNA: TGTGCCAGCAGCCCTCGACTAGCGACATCCTACGAGCAGTACTTC.

In regard to this clone: The same CDR3 is also encoded by other DNA sequences in this sample. The chain recombines TRBV28 with TRBJ2-7; TRBD1 agrees at 7 bases. Per the germline V gene, CDR1 is MDHEN and CDR2 is SYDVKM. There are 13 residues in the CDR3. The J segment lost 3 bases and the V segment lost 3 bases, leaving 2 bases of the junction unmatched. CDR3 sequence (DNA): TGTGCCAGCAGTTTGGGACAGAGCTACGAGCAGTACTTC. Encoded protein: CASSLGQSYEQYF.

Regarding this clone: Other DNA sequences within the sample encode an identical CDR3. The V gene is TRBV29-1, the J gene TRBJ2-1, with TRBD2 identical over 10 bases. CDR1 SQVTM and CDR2 ANQGSEA come from the germline V gene. There are 16 residues in the CDR3. The V gene end was trimmed by 6 bases and the J gene end by 9 bases; junction bases not matched to a gene: 17. CDR3 in amino acids: CSVGVTGTSEPSEQFF. CDR3 nucleotide sequence: TGCAGCGTGGGCGTGACGGGGACTAGCGAACCAAGTGAGCAGTTCTTC.

The chain joins TRBV28 to TRBJ2-6; 8 bases are shared with TRBD1. Trimming cost V 5 bases and J 0 bases; bases outside gene matches: 24. The CDR3 runs 23 residues. Germline values: CDR1 MDHEN, CDR2 SYDVKM. As DNA, the CDR3 is TGTGCCAGCAGTGCTCTGTCCGTCTTAGACCGGGACAGGCCCTACTCTGGGGCCAACGTCCTGACTTTC. As protein: CASSALSVLDRDRPYSGANVLTF.

The gene calls are TRBV7-2 and TRBJ2-3; a weak D match, TRBD1 (5 bases). Germline V gene data show CDR1 as SGHTA and CDR2 as FQGNSA. Trimming took 7 bases from V and 2 from J, leaving 19 bases between them. The CDR3 is 16 amino acids. The CDR3 reads CASTLLGPMNTDTQYF. CDR3 nucleotides: TGTGCCAGCACACTATTGGGGCCTATGAACACAGATACGCAGTATTTT.